The 31 T cell receptor beta chains reported below all come from one sample, sequenced in a study of tumor-infiltrating lymphocytes in glioblastoma multiforme. TCRB libraries came from RNA via three nested multiplex PCR rounds. TCRdb analysed the multiplex PCR reads with MiXCR anew, one entry per CDR3 protein. The sample records 13,000 to 15,000 distinct CDR3 sequences, over 65% being singletons. The sequenced sample was brain tumor tissue. The receptor set was obtained from a male donor with glioblastoma.

By frequency in the sample, this clonotype is medium-sized (0.01 to 0.1%). CDR3 DNA: TGCAGTGCTAGAGAGGGACTAGTGAGCGGGGAGCTGTTTTTT. Translating it yields CSAREGLVSGELFF. The rearrangement joins TRBV20-1 to TRBJ2-2, with 8 nucleotides matching TRBD2. CDR1 DFQATT and CDR2 SNEGSKA come from the germline V gene (reference sequence). The V and J ends lost 0 bases and 7 bases, in that order; junction bases with no gene match: 4. The CDR3 runs 14 residues.

This clonotype is deemed medium-sized (0.01 to 0.1%). The genes are TRBV4-2 and TRBJ2-2; D is ambiguous. CDR3 length: 14 amino acids. V lost 0 bases and J lost 7, with 9 bases in between. The V gene's germline CDR1 is LGHNA and CDR2 YNFKEQ. CDR3 nucleotide sequence: TGTGCCAGCAGCCAAGAGAAGAAGGTCGGGGAGCTGTTTTTT. This sequence encodes CASSQEKKVGELFF.

CDR3 nucleotide sequence: TGTGCCTGGAATGTACGCGAATTGGTGCAGTTCTTC. It specifies CAWNVRELVQFF. The V gene is TRBV30, the J gene TRBJ2-1; no clear D gene. Trimming stripped 4 bases from V and 12 bases from J, with 16 bases between. Germline V gives CDR1 GTSNPN, CDR2 SVGIG (reference sequence). The CDR3 runs to 12 residues. Together with reference TRBV30 and TRBJ2-1, the CDR3 gives the full variable domain: SQTIHQWPATLVQPVGSPLSLECTVEGTSNPNLYWYRQAAGRGLQLLFYSVGIGQISSEVPQNLSASRPQDRQFILSSKKLLLSDSGFYLCAWNVRELVQFFGPGTRLTVL.

This clonotype appeared a few times. The chain joins TRBV6-2 or TRBV6-3 to TRBJ2-3; 8 bases are a match to TRBD2. CDR1 is MNHEY and CDR2 is SVGEGT in the germline V gene. The CDR3 contains 15 residues. Trimming took 7 bases from V and 6 from J; bases not matched to a gene: 12. CDR3 sequence: CASTPGGAETDTQYF. CDR3 sequence (DNA): TGTGCCAGCACCCCGGGGGGGGCCGAGACGGATACGCAGTATTTT.

V and J are TRBV4-1 and TRBJ1-3; D is unclear. Between the trimmed V and J ends, which lost 2 bases and 0 bases, there was a span of 11 bases. From germline, CDR1 is MGHRA and CDR2 YSYEKL. This CDR3 region has 16 residues. Here the CDR3 DNA reads TGCGCCAGCAGCCAACTCCTAAAGGTCTCTGGAAACACCATATATTTT. Translation: CASSQLLKVSGNTIYF.

This chain connects TRBV7-9 to TRBJ2-7, with a tentative D call TRBD1 (5 bases). CDR1 and CDR2 (germline): SEHNR, FQNEAQ (reference sequence). V lost 3 bases and J 6 bases, leaving 18 bases between the germline ends. The length of the CDR3 is 15 residues. The CDR3 spells CASSFSGQGPLEQYF. The CDR3 DNA reads TGTGCCAGCAGCTTCTCCGGGCAGGGCCCCCTCGAGCAGTACTTC.

About this clonotype: An end of the junction does not agree with germline; a read error may underlie this. The chain has TRBV20-1 and TRBJ2-5; D is perhaps TRBD1 (5 bases). CDR3 length equals 15 residues. Looked up from germline, CDR1 is DFQATT and CDR2 is SNEGSKA (reference sequence). Here the CDR3 DNA reads TGCAGTGCTAGCGATTTGGGGCTAACGGAAGAGACCCAGTGCTTC. Translating gives CSASDLGLTEETQCF.

This chain connects TRBV10-3 to TRBJ2-1; D is perhaps TRBD2 (6 bases). Germline V gene data show CDR1 as ENHRY and CDR2 as SYGVKD. The CDR3 extends over 18 amino acids. Trimming removed 0 bases from V and 2 bases from J, with 17 bases in between. Here the CDR3 DNA reads TGTGCCATCAGTGAGTCGACGTTAGGGAGGCTGACCTACAATGAGCAGTTCTTC. Translation gives CAISESTLGRLTYNEQFF.

The rearrangement uses TRBV4-2 and TRBJ1-5, with TRBD1 identical over 8 bases. The CDR3 is 15 residues long. Germline CDR1 and CDR2: LGHNA and YNFKEQ. V was clipped by 4 bases and J by 2 bases; unmatched bases: 4. The CDR3 DNA reads as TGTGCCAGCAGCCTTACAGGGGGTGGCAATCAGCCCCAGCATTTT. Its translation is CASSLTGGGNQPQHF.

V usage is TRBV29-1 and J usage is TRBJ2-5; 7 bases are a match to TRBD1. This CDR3 has 13 amino acids. V shed 5 bases and J 2 bases; nucleotides not matched to a gene: 5. CDR1 and CDR2 from the germline V gene are SQVTM and ANQGSEA. CDR3 in amino acids: CSVHETGQETQYF. CDR3 DNA: TGCAGCGTTCACGAGACAGGGCAAGAGACCCAGTACTTC. The whole variable domain, filled in from reference TRBV29-1 and TRBJ2-5, reads SAVISQKPSRDICQRGTSLTIQCQVDSQVTMMFWYRQQPGQSLTLIATANQGSEATYESGFVIDKFPISRPNLTFSTLTVSNMSPEDSSIYLCSVHETGQETQYFGPGTRLLVL.

Points on this clonotype: Mismatch with germline at one junction end may stem from a read error. The chain couples TRBV10-3 to TRBJ2-1; no reliable D call. Germline values: CDR1 ENHRY, CDR2 SYGVKD. This CDR3 region has 13 residues. CDR3 sequence (DNA): TGTGCCATCAGTGAGACTGACGGAAATGTGCAGTTCTTC. It translates to CAISETDGNVQFF.

This chain connects TRBV7-2 to TRBJ2-6; no definite D call. This CDR3 comprises 15 residues. Germline V gene lookup returns CDR1 SGHTA and CDR2 FQGNSA. The V and J ends lost 5 bases and 6 bases respectively, with 14 bases between them. The CDR3 reads CASSLHAAEANVLTF. CDR3 sequence (DNA): TGTGCCAGCAGCCTTCACGCCGCGGAGGCCAACGTCCTGACTTTC.

V gene TRBV10-3 combines with J gene TRBJ2-5; D is perhaps TRBD2 (5 bases). In germline, CDR1 is ENHRY, CDR2 SYGVKD. With 3 bases removed from V and 4 bases from J, the gap between germline ends came to 15 bases. The CDR3 length is 15 residues. CDR3 region: CAISDPSLIAETQYF. The CDR3 DNA reads as TGTGCCATCAGTGATCCTAGCCTAATAGCAGAGACCCAGTACTTC.

The V gene is TRBV6-5, the J gene TRBJ1-1; D not resolved. The CDR3 consists of 12 residues. CDR1 is MNHEY and CDR2 is SVGAGI in the germline V gene. Trimming took 8 bases from V and 7 from J, leaving 14 bases between them. CDR3: CASGLTGREAFF. The CDR3 bases are TGTGCCAGCGGCCTGACGGGCCGTGAAGCTTTCTTT.

In regard to this clonotype: The conserved phenylalanine or tryptophan is not found at the CDR3 terminus, so this likely reflects a read error. The V gene is TRBV29-1, the J gene TRBJ2-1; 11 bases match TRBD2. The V gene end was trimmed by 1 base and the J gene end by 9 bases; junction bases not matched to a gene: 5. Germline-derived CDR1 and CDR2 are SQVTM and ANQGSEA. The CDR3 has 14 amino acids. CDR3 residues: CSVEGGLAAGEQFP. In nucleotides, the CDR3 is TGCAGCGTTGAAGGGGGACTAGCGGCCGGTGAGCAGTTCCCC.

With respect to this clonotype: Germline and junction disagree at one end, which may indicate a read error. CDR3 coding DNA: TGCAGCGTTCAGGGGGCAGAGGGGTTCTACGAGCAGCACTTC. Translating gives CSVQGAEGFYEQHF. The J gene is TRBJ2-7, the V gene TRBV29-1, with TRBD1 matching over 8 bases. CDR1 is SQVTM and CDR2 is ANQGSEA in the germline V gene. This CDR3 contains 14 residues.

With regard to this clonotype: A read error may produce the germline difference seen at one junction end. The chain carries TRBV12-3 or TRBV12-4 and TRBJ1-1, with a weak D call TRBD1 (6 bases). This CDR3 has 13 residues. CDR3 residues: CANILGRGTEAFF. CDR3 nucleotide sequence: TGTGCCAACATTTTGGGCAGGGGAACTGAAGCCTTCTTT.

This clonotype occurred a few times. This rearrangement joins TRBV20-1 to TRBJ2-3; 7 bases are shared with TRBD2. The V gene end was trimmed by 0 bases and the J gene end by 2 bases; junction bases not matched to a gene: 5. Germline values: CDR1 DFQATT, CDR2 SNEGSKA (reference sequence). This CDR3 is 15 amino acids long. The CDR3 bases are TGCAGTGCTAGAGATCGGGGGGTCTACACAGATACGCAGTATTTT. It is translated as CSARDRGVYTDTQYF.

V gene TRBV11-2 combines with J gene TRBJ2-2; D is unresolved. V lost 0 bases, J lost 3 bases, and 11 bases lay in between. CDR1 SGHAT and CDR2 FQNNGV come from the germline V gene. The CDR3 contains 16 residues. The CDR3 loop reads CASSLDPGIYTGELFF. The CDR3 coding sequence is TGTGCCAGCAGCTTAGATCCTGGAATATACACCGGGGAGCTGTTTTTT.

This clonotype appeared many times. A much larger clone sits a single nucleotide away, making a read error possible. This rearrangement joins TRBV12-3 or TRBV12-4 to TRBJ2-6; no definite D call. This CDR3 has 14 residues. CDR3 sequence reads: CASNLRAGANVLTF. The CDR3 DNA is TGTGCCAGCAATTTAAGGGCTGGGGCCAACGTCCTGACTTTC.

This clonotype was picked up a small number of times. This chain joins TRBV7-9 and TRBJ2-7; D might be TRBD1 or TRBD2, each matching 5 bases. The CDR3 runs to 15 residues. Germline CDR1 is SEHNR and CDR2 is FQNEAQ (reference sequence). The V end lost 7 bases, the J end lost 3 bases, and 19 bases lay between the germline ends. CDR3 sequence reads: CASNSGDRALYEQYF. DNA for the CDR3: TGTGCCAGCAACTCCGGGGACCGGGCTCTCTACGAGCAGTACTTC.

This clonotype turned up a few times. V gene TRBV20-1 combines with J gene TRBJ1-2; D possibly corresponds to TRBD1 (5 bases). CDR3 size: 14 residues. The germline V gene encodes CDR1 DFQATT and CDR2 SNEGSKA (reference sequence). Trimming pared 0 bases from V and 4 bases from J, leaving 12 bases between. CDR3 sequence reads: CSARDPGPIYGYTF. The CDR3 DNA reads as TGCAGTGCTAGAGATCCAGGGCCCATCTATGGCTACACCTTC.

The chain is built from TRBV11-2 and TRBJ2-7; 8 bases are a match to TRBD2. Germline trimming cut 4 bases from V and 5 bases from J; bases unmatched to any gene: 10. The CDR3 sequence is 15 residues long. The germline gives CDR1 SGHAT, CDR2 FQNNGV. The CDR3 DNA sequence: TGTGCCAGCAGCTCCGTTAGCGGGACGAAAGACGAGCAGTACTTC. Protein sequence: CASSSVSGTKDEQYF.

This clonotype was detected once. Relative to the germline gene, one junction end is altered; a read error may explain this. The chain couples TRBV4-1 to TRBJ2-7; D perhaps matches TRBD1 (5 bases). This CDR3 has 13 amino acids. CDR1 is MGHRA and CDR2 is YSYEKL in the germline V gene. The CDR3 nucleotides read TGCGCCAGCAGCAGGCAGGGTAGGGGTGAGCGGTACTTC. This codes for CASSRQGRGERYF.

This clonotype has a count of ten or more. The chain couples TRBV10-3 to TRBJ2-1, with 7 bases identical to TRBD2. This CDR3 comprises 16 residues. Germline values: CDR1 ENHRY, CDR2 SYGVKD. V trimming: 1 base; J trimming: 1 base; junction bases outside the gene matches: 4. For the CDR3, the DNA is TGTGCCATCAGTGAGTGGGACTACATGTCCTACAATGAGCAGTTCTTC. Translated: CAISEWDYMSYNEQFF.

To note about this clonotype: The junction departs from the called germline gene at one end, perhaps through a read error. The chain recombines TRBV11-1 with TRBJ2-7; 9 bases match TRBD1. CDR1 and CDR2 from the germline V gene are SGHAT and FQDESV (reference sequence). The CDR3 covers 12 residues. Here the CDR3 reads CAGSGQGCEQCF. CDR3 nucleotide sequence: TGTGCCGGCAGCGGACAGGGGTGCGAGCAGTGCTTC.

This sequence joins TRBV5-1 and TRBJ2-2; 8 bases agree with TRBD1. This CDR3 region has 14 residues. Trimming cost V 2 bases and J 7 bases; bases outside gene matches: 4. The germline V gene encodes CDR1 SGHRS and CDR2 YFSETQ. CDR3 in amino acids: CASSFGQGDGELFF. CDR3 nucleotides: TGCGCCAGCAGCTTTGGACAGGGAGACGGGGAGCTGTTTTTT.

The chain joins TRBV4-1 to TRBJ2-7; TRBD2 agrees at 8 bases. CDR1 and CDR2 from the germline V gene are MGHRA and YSYEKL. This CDR3 has 17 amino acids. The J segment lost 3 bases and the V segment lost 0 bases, leaving 10 bases of the junction unmatched. CDR3 protein: CASSQDFMTGGNYEQYF. In DNA, the CDR3 is TGCGCCAGCAGCCAAGATTTTATGACGGGAGGGAACTACGAGCAGTACTTC.

This chain links TRBV20-1 with TRBJ2-3; maybe TRBD1 (7 bases). CDR1 and CDR2 from the germline V gene are DFQATT and SNEGSKA (reference sequence). This CDR3 contains 14 residues. The V gene lost 6 bases and the J gene lost 6 bases, with 19 bases spanning the gap. DNA for the CDR3: TGCAGTGCCAGAAAGACAGGGAGGTCGGATACGCAGTATTTT. Amino acids: CSARKTGRSDTQYF.

The rearrangement links TRBV29-1 to TRBJ1-1; 7 bases are a match to TRBD1. The CDR3 loop spans 14 amino acids. The germline V gene has CDR1 SQVTM and CDR2 ANQGSEA. The junction had 5 bases not matched to a gene; V was cut back by 2 bases and J by 2 bases. In nucleotides, the CDR3 is TGCAGCGTTGAAATGGGACAGAGAAACACTGAAGCTTTCTTT. This translates into CSVEMGQRNTEAFF.

The chain joins TRBV11-3 to TRBJ1-2, with a possible D match to TRBD1 (5 bases). In germline, CDR1 is SGHNT, CDR2 YENEEA. The CDR3 sequence is 15 residues long. V was cut by 5 bases and J by 4 bases, with 17 bases left in between. CDR3 sequence reads: CASSPRAGPSYGYTF. The CDR3 nucleotides are TGTGCCAGCAGCCCGCGGGCAGGGCCATCCTATGGCTACACCTTC.